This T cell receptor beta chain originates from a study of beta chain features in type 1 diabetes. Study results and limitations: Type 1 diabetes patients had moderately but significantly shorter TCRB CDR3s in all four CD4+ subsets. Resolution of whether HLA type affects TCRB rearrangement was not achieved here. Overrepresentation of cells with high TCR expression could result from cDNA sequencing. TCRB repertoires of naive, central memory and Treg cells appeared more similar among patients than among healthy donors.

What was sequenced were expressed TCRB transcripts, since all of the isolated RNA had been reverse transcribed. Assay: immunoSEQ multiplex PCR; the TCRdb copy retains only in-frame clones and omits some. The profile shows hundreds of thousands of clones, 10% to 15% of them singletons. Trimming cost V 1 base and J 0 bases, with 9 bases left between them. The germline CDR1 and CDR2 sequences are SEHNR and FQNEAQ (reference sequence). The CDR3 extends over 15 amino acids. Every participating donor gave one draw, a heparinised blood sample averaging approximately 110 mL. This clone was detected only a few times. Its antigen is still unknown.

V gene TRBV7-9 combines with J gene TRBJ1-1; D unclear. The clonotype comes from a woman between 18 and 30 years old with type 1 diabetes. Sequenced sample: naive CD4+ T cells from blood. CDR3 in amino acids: CASSLGGALNTEAFF. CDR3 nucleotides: TGTGCCAGCAGCTTAGGAGGAGCCCTGAACACTGAAGCTTTCTTT.